Listed below are T cell receptor beta chains from one sample, sequenced in a study of T cell repertoires in cytomegalovirus infection. TCRdb itself ran the reads through MiXCR, one entry per CDR3 protein. This table holds around 120,000 distinct CDR3 sequences, roughly 39% found once. Their antigens are not known. Source: CD8+ T cells from cultured PBMCs, taken from culture after CMV antigen stimulation. These receptor sequences come from a human donor in good health (CMV status not recorded). Some clones in this sample may be carry-over from other donors' samples. CDR3s include the opening cysteine and the closing phenylalanine or tryptophan. The D gene is left open where the match is weak. Some rows have no size entry. The others give once, few or many, or a class for an expanded clone.

j_call clone_size cdr3_length d_call v_call cdr3_aa cdr3_nt
TRBJ2-7 NA 14 NA TRBV12-3/TRBV12-4 CASSPGGDVYEQYF TGTGCCAGCAGCCCCGGCGGGGATGTCTACGAGCAGTACTTC
TRBJ2-3 many 16 TRBD2 TRBV6-5 CASSYSGGGNTDTQYF TGTGCCAGCAGTTACTCGGGCGGGGGTAACACAGATACGCAGTATTTT
TRBJ2-1 NA 13 NA TRBV19 CASSIVAKNEQFF TGTGCCAGTAGTATAGTAGCCAAGAATGAGCAGTTCTTC
TRBJ2-2 NA 14 NA TRBV13 CASSSDPNTGELFF TGTGCCAGCAGTTCGGACCCGAACACCGGGGAGCTGTTTTTT
TRBJ2-3 few 16 TRBD2 TRBV6-5 CASRPGLADRTDTQYF TGTGCCAGCAGGCCGGGACTAGCGGATCGCACAGATACGCAGTATTTT
TRBJ1-5 NA 14 NA TRBV27 CASSLLPPGEPQHF TGTGCCAGCAGTTTATTACCTCCGGGGGAGCCCCAGCATTTT
TRBJ1-5 NA 15 NA TRBV19 CATTLFGYSNQPQHF TGTGCCACCACGCTATTTGGATATAGCAATCAGCCCCAGCATTTT
TRBJ2-3 few 16 NA TRBV27 CASSYGGRVNTDTQYF TGTGCCAGCAGTTACGGGGGGCGCGTGAACACAGATACGCAGTATTTT
TRBJ1-1 NA 14 NA TRBV6-8 CASSWDIVNTEAFF TGTGCCAGCAGTTGGGACATCGTGAACACTGAAGCTTTCTTT
TRBJ2-3 few 16 TRBD1 TRBV11-1 CASSPWDRASTDTQYF TGTGCCAGCAGCCCCTGGGACAGGGCTTCGACAGATACGCAGTATTTT
TRBJ2-3 NA 19 TRBD2 TRBV27 CASSPSPASSGGGADTQYF TGTGCCAGCAGTCCGTCCCCCGCTTCCAGCGGGGGGGGGGCAGATACGCAGTATTTT
TRBJ2-7 NA 14 NA TRBV19 CASSIGTGSYEQYF TGTGCCAGTAGTATAGGAACAGGATCCTACGAGCAGTACTTC
TRBJ2-3 few 12 NA TRBV7-3 CASSTGTDTQYF TGTGCCAGCAGTACAGGGACAGATACGCAGTATTTT
TRBJ2-2 NA 13 NA TRBV2 CASSDPNTGELFF TGTGCCAGCAGTGACCCGAACACCGGGGAGCTGTTTTTT
TRBJ2-1 NA 16 NA TRBV24-1 CATSDWTASSYNEQFF TGTGCCACCAGTGACTGGACAGCGAGCTCCTACAATGAGCAGTTCTTC
TRBJ2-1 few 14 NA TRBV7-2 CASTLLAGDNEQFF TGTGCCAGCACCCTACTAGCCGGGGACAATGAGCAGTTCTTC
TRBJ1-5 NA 15 NA TRBV2 CASSEEGRANQPQHF TGTGCCAGCAGTGAGGAGGGCAGGGCCAATCAGCCCCAGCATTTT
TRBJ2-6 few 15 NA TRBV6-6 CASSKTGTGANVLTF TGTGCCAGCAGTAAAACAGGGACTGGGGCCAACGTCCTGACTTTC
TRBJ1-6 NA 19 TRBD1 TRBV4-1 CASSPFSGQGVEGGSPLHF TGCGCCAGCAGCCCCTTCTCTGGGCAGGGGGTAGAAGGGGGCTCACCCCTCCACTTT
TRBJ2-2 few 18 TRBD1 TRBV7-8 CASSLVYGTGINTGELFF TGTGCCAGCAGCTTAGTTTACGGGACAGGGATAAACACCGGGGAGCTGTTTTTT